The 24 T cell receptor beta chains given below trace back to one sample, sequenced in a study of CD8 T cells in ankylosing spondylitis. TCRdb analysed the 5' RACE reads with MiXCR anew, one entry per CDR3 protein. This repertoire shows under 250,000 distinct CDR3 sequences, roughly a tenth found once; its top ten account for under 8%. Sample: blood, either unsorted or a sorted T cell fraction (not recorded which). The receptors here all came from a male donor with ankylosing spondylitis or in good health (not recorded which).

Many counts were recorded for this clonotype. The chain links TRBV12-3 or TRBV12-4 to TRBJ2-1, with 8 bases identical to TRBD2. J lost 4 bases, V lost 6 bases, and 8 bases had no gene match. This CDR3 contains 15 residues. As DNA, the CDR3 is TGTGCCAGCAGCCCGGGACTAGGTGAATACAATGAGCAGTTCTTC. This gives the protein CASSPGLGEYNEQFF.

This clonotype was counted between two and nine times. The rearrangement links TRBV7-6 to TRBJ2-7, with D possibly being TRBD1 (6 bases). Germline V gene data show CDR1 as SGHVS and CDR2 as FNYEAQ. The CDR3 consists of 15 residues. V was trimmed by 6 bases and J by 4 bases, leaving 19 bases between them. CDR3 coding DNA: TGTGCCAGCAGTCCACTGGGGGCCCTCGAGTACGAGCAGTACTTC. It specifies CASSPLGALEYEQYF. The variable domain in full, with the rest retrieved from reference TRBV7-6 and TRBJ2-7, is GAGVSQSPRYKVTKRGQDVALRCDPISGHVSLYWYRQALGQGPEFLTYFNYEAQQDKSGLPNDRFSAERPEGSISTLTIQRTEQRDSAMYRCASSPLGALEYEQYFGPGTRLTVT.

As concerns this clonotype: One end of the junction fails to match germline, which may point to a read error. V usage is TRBV7-2 and J usage is TRBJ2-3; 10 nucleotides agree with TRBD2. Germline values: CDR1 SGHTA, CDR2 FQGNSA. The CDR3 is 15 amino acids. The CDR3 region is CASSFTSGVLDMQYF. CDR3 nucleotide sequence: TGTGCCAGCAGCTTTACTAGCGGGGTCCTGGATATGCAGTATTTT.

This clonotype showed up many times. The gene calls are TRBV7-8 and TRBJ2-1; D call uncertain. Germline CDR1 and CDR2: SGHVS and FQNEAQ. This CDR3 contains 14 residues. V was clipped by 5 bases and J by 8 bases, with 16 bases between them. CDR3 coding DNA: TGTGCCAGCAGCCTGGGCCGAAAAATCGATGAGCAGTTCTTC. Residues: CASSLGRKIDEQFF.

There are many counts of this clonotype. This chain uses TRBV20-1 with TRBJ1-2; TRBD1 agrees at 7 bases. The J segment lost 5 bases and the V segment lost 0 bases, leaving 9 bases of the junction unmatched. Germline-derived CDR1 and CDR2 are DFQATT and SNEGSKA (reference sequence). The CDR3 spans 15 residues. CDR3 residues: CSARDGRGGEYGYTF. CDR3 DNA: TGCAGTGCTAGAGATGGGAGAGGGGGCGAGTATGGCTACACCTTC.

This clonotype was detected a few times. The V gene is TRBV5-1, the J gene TRBJ1-1; tentative D call: TRBD1 (5 bases). Germline lookup yields CDR1 SGHRS and CDR2 YFSETQ. This CDR3 has 18 amino acids. The germline V and J ends were trimmed by 4 bases and 5 bases, with 27 bases remaining between them. CDR3: CASSLTRGQYLTGTEAFF. CDR3 bases: TGCGCCAGCAGCCTCACCCGGGGCCAATATCTGACCGGGACTGAAGCTTTCTTT. Supplemented by reference TRBV5-1 and TRBJ1-1, the full variable domain reads KAGVTQTPRYLIKTRGQQVTLSCSPISGHRSVSWYQQTPGQGLQFLFEYFSETQRNKGNFPGRFSGRQFSNSRSEMNVSTLELGDSALYLCASSLTRGQYLTGTEAFFGQGTRLTVV.

This chain links TRBV29-1 with TRBJ1-1; D gene uncertain. The CDR3 loop spans 14 amino acids. V gave up 4 bases and J gave up 5 bases, with 17 bases separating them. The V gene's germline CDR1 is SQVTM and CDR2 ANQGSEA. The CDR3 coding sequence is TGCAGCGTTGTTAAGGGAGGTCCATGGACTGAAGCTTTCTTT. It is translated as CSVVKGGPWTEAFF.

The chain couples TRBV7-9 to TRBJ2-6; perhaps TRBD2 as D (5 bases). The CDR3 consists of 15 residues. Between the trimmed V and J ends, which lost 6 bases and 0 bases, there was a span of 9 bases. CDR1 SEHNR and CDR2 FQNEAQ come from the germline V gene (reference sequence). CDR3 amino acids: CASRRGSSGANVLTF. CDR3 coding DNA: TGTGCCAGCAGAAGAGGGAGCTCTGGGGCCAACGTCCTGACTTTC.

The V gene is TRBV7-2, the J gene TRBJ2-5; 7 nucleotides align to TRBD2. Germline loops: CDR1 SGHTA, CDR2 FQGNSA. This CDR3 is built from 15 residues. V lost 5 bases to trimming and J lost 2 bases; unmatched junction nucleotides: 8. For the CDR3, the DNA is TGTGCCAGCAGCCAGCCATGGGGGGGGCAAGAGACCCAGTACTTC. This translates into CASSQPWGGQETQYF. Based on the CDR3 plus reference TRBV7-2 and TRBJ2-5, the full variable domain is GAGVSQSPSNKVTEKGKDVELRCDPISGHTALYWYRQSLGQGLEFLIYFQGNSAPDKSGLPSDRFSAERTGGSVSTLTIQRTQQEDSAVYLCASSQPWGGQETQYFGPGTRLLVL.

At least ten counts were recorded for this clonotype. J is TRBJ2-3 and V is TRBV12-3 or TRBV12-4; D is unclear. With 6 bases removed from V and 2 bases from J, the gap between germline ends came to 6 bases. The CDR3 runs 12 residues. CDR3 loop: CASRASTDTQYF. The CDR3 nucleotides read TGTGCCAGCAGGGCCTCCACAGATACGCAGTATTTT.

The chain joins TRBV5-5 to TRBJ2-7; D is ambiguous. V was cut by 1 base and J by 6 bases, with 11 bases left in between. This CDR3 is built from 13 residues. Germline values: CDR1 SGHKS, CDR2 YYEKEE (reference sequence). CDR3 protein: CASSLWVDGEQYF. CDR3 coding DNA: TGTGCCAGCAGCTTGTGGGTCGACGGCGAGCAGTACTTC.

The chain recombines TRBV27 with TRBJ2-5; 10 bases align to TRBD2. Germline CDR1 and CDR2: MNHEY and SMNVEV (reference sequence). The CDR3 extends over 14 amino acids. The V segment lost 4 bases and the J segment 7 bases; nucleotides outside the gene matches: 6. The CDR3 coding sequence is TGTGCCAGCAGTTCGACTAGCGGGTTGTGGACCCAGTACTTC. Protein product: CASSSTSGLWTQYF.

This clonotype was detected many times. This CDR3 reads CATRTSGTGIFGELFF. The CDR3 DNA follows: TGTGCCACCAGAACTTCCGGGACAGGGATTTTCGGGGAGCTGTTTTTT. The chain uses TRBV24-1 and TRBJ2-2; 9 nucleotides match TRBD1. The CDR3 loop spans 16 amino acids. The germline V gene encodes CDR1 KGHDR and CDR2 SFDVKD. V shed 7 bases and J 7 bases; nucleotides not matched to a gene: 12.

Turning to this clonotype: Germline is not matched at one junction end, which may reflect a read error. The rearrangement uses TRBV12-3 or TRBV12-4 and TRBJ1-1; weak D call: TRBD1 (5 bases). The CDR3 has 11 residues. CDR3 amino acids: CASSFGRVLIF. The DNA for the CDR3 is TGTGCCAGCAGTTTTGGCAGGGTGCTTATCTTT.

This clonotype showed up many times. This sequence joins TRBV20-1 and TRBJ2-7, with unresolved D. CDR3 length: 11 amino acids. CDR1 is DFQATT and CDR2 is SNEGSKA in the germline V gene (reference sequence). V was shortened by 1 base and J by 4 bases, with 5 bases between the two germline ends. The DNA for the CDR3 is TGCAGTGCTAGAGGAGATTACGAGCAGTACTTC. Translated: CSARGDYEQYF.

This clonotype came up many times. The CDR3 sequence is CASSATDYGYTF. Here the CDR3 DNA reads TGTGCCAGCAGCGCGACGGACTATGGCTACACCTTC. The chain has TRBV7-9 and TRBJ1-2; no reliable D call. With 5 bases removed from V and 3 bases from J, the gap between germline ends came to 7 bases. The CDR3 covers 12 residues. Germline assignment: CDR1 SEHNR and CDR2 FQNEAQ (reference sequence).

This clonotype has at least ten counts. This sequence joins TRBV5-6 and TRBJ2-4, with D unresolved. The germline CDR1 and CDR2 sequences are SGHDT and YYEEEE. CDR3 length: 15 residues. V dropped 0 bases and J dropped 8 bases, with 15 bases sitting between them. CDR3 bases: TGTGCCAGCAGCTTGGACGGCAAGCCGTGGGACATTCAGTACTTC. This gives the protein CASSLDGKPWDIQYF. Based on the CDR3 plus reference TRBV5-6 and TRBJ2-4, the full variable domain is DAGVTQSPTHLIKTRGQQVTLRCSPKSGHDTVSWYQQALGQGPQFIFQYYEEEERQRGNFPDRFSGHQFPNYSSELNVNALLLGDSALYLCASSLDGKPWDIQYFGAGTRLSVL.

This clonotype was seen ten or more times. This chain joins TRBV12-3 or TRBV12-4 and TRBJ1-5; TRBD1 might be the D (6 bases). V lost 6 bases and J lost 3, with 9 bases in between. The CDR3 contains 13 residues. The CDR3 region is CASSRQDNQPQHF. The CDR3 region has the DNA TGTGCCAGCAGCCGACAGGACAATCAGCCCCAGCATTTT.

The sample holds many counts of this clonotype. The V call is TRBV4-2, the J call TRBJ2-7, with D perhaps TRBD1 (5 bases). CDR1 is LGHNA and CDR2 is YNFKEQ in the germline V gene. Trimming took 0 bases from V and 4 from J, leaving 13 bases between them. The CDR3 totals 15 residues. CDR3 DNA: TGTGCCAGCAGCCAAGATTGGAAGGGGCCGTACGAGCAGTACTTC. Encoded protein: CASSQDWKGPYEQYF.

This clonotype was counted ten times or more. The rearrangement uses TRBV12-3 or TRBV12-4 and TRBJ1-5, with D maybe TRBD1 (6 bases). CDR3 length: 14 amino acids. Trimming stripped 8 bases from V and 7 bases from J, with 18 bases between. The CDR3 region is CASREGGSSQPQHF. DNA of the CDR3: TGTGCCAGCCGGGAAGGGGGGTCGAGCCAGCCCCAGCATTTT.

This clonotype was seen more than once but under ten times. This chain links TRBV7-8 with TRBJ2-3; D is perhaps TRBD1 (5 bases). Germline V gene lookup returns CDR1 SGHVS and CDR2 FQNEAQ. This CDR3 spans 16 amino acids. With 1 base removed from V and 4 bases from J, the gap between germline ends came to 15 bases. The CDR3 protein is CASSLDGSWGADTQYF. The CDR3 region has the DNA TGTGCCAGCAGCTTAGATGGCAGTTGGGGCGCAGATACGCAGTATTTT.

In its sample, this clonotype was seen once. In DNA, the CDR3 is TGTGCCAGCACCCATACTAGCGGGAGGAGGAACACCGGGGAGCTGTTTTTT. Amino acid sequence: CASTHTSGRRNTGELFF. This chain links TRBV3-1 with TRBJ2-2; the match to TRBD2 covers 12 bases. V shed 7 bases and J 1 base; nucleotides not matched to a gene: 7. The CDR3 contains 17 residues. Germline lookup yields CDR1 LGHDT and CDR2 YNNKEL (reference sequence). The variable domain in full, with the rest retrieved from reference TRBV3-1 and TRBJ2-2, is DTAVSQTPKYLVTQMGNDKSIKCEQNLGHDTMYWYKQDSKKFLKIMFSYNNKELIINETVPNRFSPKSPDKAHLNLHINSLELGDSAVYFCASTHTSGRRNTGELFFGEGSRLTVL.

This clonotype was seen at least ten times. This chain joins TRBV5-1 and TRBJ1-4; perhaps TRBD1 as D (5 bases). Between the trimmed V and J ends, which lost 0 bases and 8 bases, there was a span of 11 bases. Germline CDR1 SGHRS, CDR2 YFSETQ. There are 14 residues in the CDR3. CDR3 amino acids: CASSLGDRTEKLFF. The CDR3 coding sequence is TGCGCCAGCAGCTTGGGGGACCGGACAGAAAAACTGTTTTTT. Supplemented by reference TRBV5-1 and TRBJ1-4, the full variable domain reads KAGVTQTPRYLIKTRGQQVTLSCSPISGHRSVSWYQQTPGQGLQFLFEYFSETQRNKGNFPGRFSGRQFSNSRSEMNVSTLELGDSALYLCASSLGDRTEKLFFGSGTQLSVL.

The sample holds many counts of this clonotype. The chain couples TRBV6-5 to TRBJ2-7; 10 bases are shared with TRBD1. Germline-derived CDR1 and CDR2 are MNHEY and SVGAGI. The J segment lost 5 bases and the V segment lost 2 bases, leaving 9 bases of the junction unmatched. CDR3 length: 16 residues. The CDR3, as DNA: TGTGCCAGCAGTTACCCGGGGACAGGGGTCACTAACGAGCAGTACTTC. This gives the protein CASSYPGTGVTNEQYF.